This record concerns one TCR beta chain sequence. Its antigen remains unidentified. Generated by immunoSEQ multiplex PCR, the TCRdb table keeps only in-frame clones and is missing some. Among millions of clones listed, over 85% were seen once. Healthy HIV-negative adults with no recent acute infections or vaccinations were recruited as donors. This sample was included in a study of shared clonotypes between healthy human individuals. Study results and caveats: The diversity represented, both genetic and in exposure history, was limited by few donors.

CDR3 length: 12 amino acids. The germline gives CDR1 SGHTA, CDR2 FQGNSA. Trimming shortened V by 4 bases and J by 3 bases, and 3 bases separated the two germline ends. The chain carries TRBV7-2 and TRBJ1-4, with D unclear. The source is a man between 18 and 29 years old in good health. Sequencing was done on a sample of naive CD4+ T cells sorted from blood. The subset was: CD45RA+ positively selected. CDR3 sequence (DNA): TGTGCCAGCAGCTCCCCTAATGAAAAACTGTTTTTT. Translation gives CASSSPNEKLFF.